The source of this TCR beta chain is a study of T-cell memory formation after mild COVID-19. The CDR3 runs to 14 residues. Germline CDR1 and CDR2: SNHLY and FYNNEI. V was shortened by 3 bases and J by 7 bases, with 13 bases between the two germline ends. This clonotype was counted between two and nine times. MiXCR was run by TCRdb on the 5' RACE reads, yielding one entry per CDR3 protein. The table lists under 550,000 distinct CDR3 sequences, about 20% of them singletons. The chain couples TRBV2 to TRBJ2-1; D assignment may be TRBD1 or TRBD2 (5 bases each). This TCR was recovered from a man between 18 and 35 years old who had mild COVID-19 (a few samples of this study predate the infection). Cell type and time point are not known. Sample: PBMCs or a T cell subset sorted from them (not recorded which). CDR3 nucleotide sequence: TGTGCCAGCAGTGAGAGGGGTCTTCAAAATGAGCAGTTCTTC. Protein: CASSERGLQNEQFF.